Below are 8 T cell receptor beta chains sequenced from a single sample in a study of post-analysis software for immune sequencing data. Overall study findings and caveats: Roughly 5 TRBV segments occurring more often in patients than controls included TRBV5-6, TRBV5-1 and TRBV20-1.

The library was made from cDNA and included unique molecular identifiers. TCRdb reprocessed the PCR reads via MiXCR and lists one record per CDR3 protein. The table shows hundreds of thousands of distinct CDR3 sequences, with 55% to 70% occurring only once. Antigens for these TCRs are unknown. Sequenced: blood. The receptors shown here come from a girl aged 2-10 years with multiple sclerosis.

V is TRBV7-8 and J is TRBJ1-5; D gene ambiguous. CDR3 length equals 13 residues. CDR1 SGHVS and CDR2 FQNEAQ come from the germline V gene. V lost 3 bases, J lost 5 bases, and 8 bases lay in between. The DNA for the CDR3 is TGTGCCAGCAGCTTTCAGGAAGATCAGCCCCAGCATTTT. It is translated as CASSFQEDQPQHF.

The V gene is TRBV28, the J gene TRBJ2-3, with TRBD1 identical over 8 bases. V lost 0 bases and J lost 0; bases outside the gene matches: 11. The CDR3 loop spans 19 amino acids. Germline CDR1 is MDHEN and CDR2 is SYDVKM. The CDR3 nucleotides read TGTGCCAGCAGTTTATGGGGGACAGGAGCGAATCCTAGCACAGATACGCAGTATTTT. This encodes CASSLWGTGANPSTDTQYF.

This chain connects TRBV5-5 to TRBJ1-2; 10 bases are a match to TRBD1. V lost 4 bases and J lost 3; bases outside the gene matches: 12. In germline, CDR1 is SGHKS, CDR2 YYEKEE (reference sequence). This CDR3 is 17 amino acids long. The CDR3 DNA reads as TGTGCCAGCAGCCGGGGGGACAGGGGCCTTCTCGACTATGGCTACACCTTC. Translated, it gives CASSRGDRGLLDYGYTF.

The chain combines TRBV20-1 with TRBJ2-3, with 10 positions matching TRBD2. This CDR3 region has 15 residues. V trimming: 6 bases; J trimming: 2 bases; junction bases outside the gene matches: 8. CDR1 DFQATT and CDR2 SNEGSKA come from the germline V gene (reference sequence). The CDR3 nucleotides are TGCAGTGCCAGAATGCTAGCGGGAGACACAGATACGCAGTATTTT. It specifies CSARMLAGDTDTQYF.

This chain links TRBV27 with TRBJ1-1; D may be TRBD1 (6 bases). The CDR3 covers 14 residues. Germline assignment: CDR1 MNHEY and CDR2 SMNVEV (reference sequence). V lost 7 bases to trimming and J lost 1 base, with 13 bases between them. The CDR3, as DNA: TGTGCCAGCAAATGGGGGACAACGAACACTGAAGCTTTCTTT. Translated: CASKWGTTNTEAFF.

The CDR3: CSASGGLQETQYF. CDR3 sequence (DNA): TGCAGTGCTAGCGGCGGCCTCCAAGAGACCCAGTACTTC. The genes are TRBV20-1 and TRBJ2-5; D gene ambiguous. The CDR3 has 13 amino acids. Germline CDR1 is DFQATT and CDR2 is SNEGSKA (reference sequence). Trimming removed 3 bases from V and 1 base from J, with 9 bases in between.

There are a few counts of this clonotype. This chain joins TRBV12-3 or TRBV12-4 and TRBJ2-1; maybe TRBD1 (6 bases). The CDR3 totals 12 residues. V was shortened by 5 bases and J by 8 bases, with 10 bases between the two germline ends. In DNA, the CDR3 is TGTGCCAGCAGTATCAGGGGCGATGAGCAGTTCTTC. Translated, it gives CASSIRGDEQFF.

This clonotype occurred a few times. In DNA, the CDR3 is TGTGCCAGCAGATCGTACCAAGAGACCCAGTACTTC. Residues: CASRSYQETQYF. The chain has TRBV7-6 and TRBJ2-5; D remains unclear. The CDR3 has 12 residues. Germline V lookup: CDR1 SGHVS, CDR2 FNYEAQ. Trimming took off 6 bases at V and 0 bases at J, with 5 bases between the two ends.